The clone carrying this TCR beta chain was found once. Its antigen is not known. The data stem from a study of T cells in localized non-small cell lung cancer. Findings and caveats of the study: Uninvolved adjacent lung showed peak T cell clonality, exceeding tumor. Density of T cells in blood, when higher, went with longer overall survival. Turning up in adjacent lung were a median approximately 60 of the top 100 tumor clones.

Assay used: immunoSEQ multiplex PCR; TCRdb lists only in-frame clones, some missing. The data hold 38,000 or so clones, with approximately 90% observed a single time. The ends lost 2 bases at V and 8 bases at J; junction bases unmatched: 7. This CDR3 region has 14 residues. In germline, CDR1 is SGHRS, CDR2 YFSETQ. This clonotype was sampled from a male donor aged 60 or older with stage II lung adenocarcinoma. The sample in question was peripheral blood mononuclear cells, obtained before any cancer treatment. This chain connects TRBV5-1 to TRBJ1-2; 9 nucleotides agree with TRBD1. The CDR3 sequence is CASSFPTGGRGYTF. CDR3 in DNA: TGCGCCAGCAGCTTCCCGACAGGGGGTCGCGGCTACACCTTC.